The 29 T cell receptor beta chains reported below all come from one sample, sequenced in a study of T-cell memory formation after mild COVID-19. One entry per CDR3 protein results from TCRdb running MiXCR on the 5' RACE reads. The sample carries fewer than 250,000 distinct CDR3 sequences, about 27% recorded once. Sequencing input: PBMCs or a T cell subset sorted from them (not recorded which). The receptor set was obtained from an adult woman who had mild COVID-19 (a few samples of this study predate the infection). Cell type and time point are not known.

This clonotype was picked up a small number of times. The CDR3 spells CSVVFGQGGYEQYF. The CDR3 DNA sequence: TGCAGCGTTGTGTTTGGACAGGGGGGATACGAGCAGTACTTC. V usage is TRBV29-1 and J usage is TRBJ2-7, with TRBD1 identical over 10 bases. Germline V gives CDR1 SQVTM, CDR2 ANQGSEA. This CDR3 spans 14 amino acids. Germline trimming cut 4 bases from V and 4 bases from J; bases unmatched to any gene: 7.

The CDR3 bases are TGTGCCAGTAGTATCGTCCCGACAGGGGCCTCGGATACGCAGTATTTT. It translates to CASSIVPTGASDTQYF. The chain links TRBV19 to TRBJ2-3, with 8 bases matching TRBD1. This CDR3 is built from 16 residues. V lost 3 bases, J lost 6 bases, and 11 bases stayed unmatched. CDR1 and CDR2 (germline): LNHDA, SQIVND (reference sequence).

There are a few counts of this clonotype. The chain is built from TRBV12-3 or TRBV12-4 and TRBJ2-1; 9 bases are shared with TRBD1. The CDR3 has 15 amino acids. J lost 9 bases, V lost 5 bases, and 11 bases had no gene match. Written as DNA, the CDR3 is TGTGCCAGCAGTGCCTCCGGGACAGGGAGCGGTGAGCAGTTCTTC. Translation gives CASSASGTGSGEQFF.

This clonotype was detected many times. The J gene is TRBJ2-1, the V gene TRBV30; 8 bases fit TRBD2. Trimming at V came to 0 bases and at J to 6 bases, leaving 7 bases not matched to a gene. This CDR3 is built from 15 residues. Germline CDR1 is GTSNPN and CDR2 is SVGIG (reference sequence). The CDR3 sequence: CAWSVIRGGSNEQFF. In DNA, the CDR3 is TGTGCCTGGAGTGTAATCCGGGGGGGAAGCAATGAGCAGTTCTTC.

V is TRBV7-3 and J is TRBJ2-6, with D possibly TRBD2 on 5 matching bases. The CDR3 extends over 16 amino acids. The germline V gene has CDR1 SGHTA and CDR2 FQGTGA. V shed 6 bases and J shed 0 bases, with 12 bases lying between them. The CDR3 protein is CASRGPGSSGANVLTF. CDR3 nucleotide sequence: TGTGCCAGCAGAGGACCGGGGAGCTCTGGGGCCAACGTCCTGACTTTC.

This chain connects TRBV6-6 to TRBJ2-7; either TRBD1 or TRBD2 may fit D (5 bases each). V was pared by 2 bases and J by 1 base, with 12 bases between. This CDR3 contains 15 residues. In germline, CDR1 is MNHNY, CDR2 SVGAGI (reference sequence). CDR3 sequence reads: CASSYLGDRSYEQYF. The CDR3 DNA reads as TGTGCCAGCAGTTACCTCGGGGACCGTTCCTACGAGCAGTACTTC.

This clonotype was seen more than once but under ten times. This sequence joins TRBV3-1 and TRBJ2-5, with D possibly being TRBD2 (6 bases). The CDR3 consists of 13 residues. The ends were cut back, 5 bases at V and 1 base at J, with 8 bases in the middle. Germline V gives CDR1 LGHDT, CDR2 YNNKEL (reference sequence). CDR3 protein: CASSETSQETQYF. For the CDR3, the DNA is TGTGCCAGCAGCGAGACTAGCCAAGAGACCCAGTACTTC.

This clonotype was counted only a few times. The rearrangement links TRBV9 to TRBJ2-5; D may match TRBD1 or TRBD2 (5 bases each). Looked up from germline, CDR1 is SGDLS and CDR2 is YYNGEE. The CDR3 has 13 residues. V dropped 3 bases and J dropped 5 bases, with 11 bases sitting between them. The CDR3 region is CASSAGARETQYF. The CDR3 nucleotides read TGTGCCAGCAGCGCCGGGGCGCGGGAGACCCAGTACTTC.

Details on this clonotype: An end of the junction does not agree with germline; a read error may underlie this. V usage is TRBV7-7 and J usage is TRBJ2-3, with a possible D match to TRBD2 (6 bases). Germline-derived CDR1 and CDR2 are SSHAT and FNYEAQ (reference sequence). There are 16 residues in the CDR3. CDR3 DNA sequence: TGTGCTAGCAGCTTAGCGGCGGGATCTAGCACAGATACGCAGTATTTT. It is translated as CASSLAAGSSTDTQYF.

This clonotype was seen a handful of times. This chain links TRBV2 with TRBJ2-1, with D perhaps being TRBD1 or TRBD2 (5 bases each). Germline assignment: CDR1 SNHLY and CDR2 FYNNEI. V lost 0 bases and J lost 9, with 12 bases in between. The CDR3 has 14 residues. In nucleotides, the CDR3 is TGTGCCAGCAGTGAAGCGGGACCTAAGGCTGAGCAGTTCTTC. This codes for CASSEAGPKAEQFF.

The rearrangement joins TRBV20-1 to TRBJ2-7; tentatively, D is TRBD1 (5 bases). Germline lookup yields CDR1 DFQATT and CDR2 SNEGSKA (reference sequence). The CDR3 is 15 residues long. V lost 4 bases to trimming and J lost 5 bases, with 21 bases between them. As DNA, the CDR3 is TGCAGTGCTACAGGGCCCCCCGCCCGTCTGGACGAGCAGTACTTC. It codes for CSATGPPARLDEQYF.

The rearrangement joins TRBV7-2 to TRBJ2-7, with 7 bases lining up with TRBD2. The CDR3 covers 13 residues. CDR1 and CDR2 from the germline V gene are SGHTA and FQGNSA. Trimming at V came to 4 bases and at J to 6 bases, leaving 6 bases not matched to a gene. CDR3 bases: TGTGCCAGCAGCTCCGGCCGGGAGGCCGAGCAGTACTTC. Protein product: CASSSGREAEQYF.

The chain joins TRBV7-9 to TRBJ2-7, with D perhaps TRBD2 (6 bases). Trimming pared 0 bases from V and 0 bases from J, leaving 9 bases between. The CDR3 sequence is 15 residues long. Germline lookup yields CDR1 SEHNR and CDR2 FQNEAQ (reference sequence). CDR3 nucleotides: TGTGCCAGCAGCTTAGCGATGGGGGGCTCCTACGAGCAGTACTTC. Residues: CASSLAMGGSYEQYF.

In this sample, this clonotype turned up a few times. V is TRBV15 and J is TRBJ2-1; 8 bases agree with TRBD2. This CDR3 has 19 amino acids. Germline trimming cut 0 bases from V and 1 base from J; bases unmatched to any gene: 11. CDR1 and CDR2 from the germline V gene are LNHNV and YYDKDF (reference sequence). CDR3 DNA: TGTGCCACCAGCAGAGATTGGCCCTATACTAGCGGATCCTACAATGAGCAGTTCTTC. It specifies CATSRDWPYTSGSYNEQFF.

The rearrangement links TRBV7-2 to TRBJ2-1; TRBD2 matches 13 bases. The J segment lost 8 bases and the V segment lost 1 base, leaving 8 bases of the junction unmatched. Germline V CDR1 and CDR2: SGHTA, FQGNSA. The CDR3 contains 17 residues. Here the CDR3 reads CASSLGTSGGIGDEQFF. CDR3 sequence (DNA): TGTGCCAGCAGCTTAGGGACTAGCGGGGGTATCGGGGATGAGCAGTTCTTC.

The chain couples TRBV7-9 to TRBJ2-1; a weak D match, TRBD2 (5 bases). In germline, CDR1 is SEHNR, CDR2 FQNEAQ (reference sequence). This CDR3 has 17 amino acids. Trimming removed 5 bases at V and 4 bases at J, with 21 bases between. CDR3 protein: CASSTNPSRKGYNEQFF. The CDR3 nucleotides are TGTGCCAGCAGCACAAACCCTAGCAGAAAAGGGTACAATGAGCAGTTCTTC.

This chain links TRBV9 with TRBJ1-3; D unresolved. The V and J ends lost 0 bases and 0 bases respectively, with 7 bases between them. The germline V gene encodes CDR1 SGDLS and CDR2 YYNGEE. There are 15 residues in the CDR3. CDR3 DNA sequence: TGTGCCAGCAGCGTAGACAGTCTCTCTGGAAACACCATATATTTT. Its translation is CASSVDSLSGNTIYF.

The chain is built from TRBV20-1 and TRBJ2-2; D is perhaps TRBD1 (5 bases). The length of the CDR3 is 17 residues. Germline V gene data show CDR1 as DFQATT and CDR2 as SNEGSKA (reference sequence). V lost 0 bases and J lost 4, with 18 bases in between. For the CDR3, the DNA is TGCAGTGCTAGAGATCTCACAGGAGCTTCCCTCACCGGGGAGCTGTTTTTT. Residues: CSARDLTGASLTGELFF.

The genes are TRBV29-1 and TRBJ1-1; D unclear. V dropped 7 bases and J dropped 4 bases, with 13 bases sitting between them. The CDR3 is made up of 12 amino acids. Germline V CDR1 and CDR2: SQVTM, ANQGSEA. CDR3 DNA: TGCAGCGCCCGGAGAGGAGGCACTGAAGCTTTCTTT. Translation: CSARRGGTEAFF.

The chain is built from TRBV12-3 or TRBV12-4 and TRBJ1-5; 7 bases line up with TRBD1. The CDR3 spans 15 residues. V lost 4 bases, J lost 5 bases, and 8 bases stayed unmatched. This CDR3 reads CASSWDSERDQPQHF. Here the CDR3 DNA reads TGTGCCAGCAGTTGGGACAGCGAGAGGGATCAGCCCCAGCATTTT.

V is TRBV7-8 and J is TRBJ2-7; no definite D call. Germline assignment: CDR1 SGHVS and CDR2 FQNEAQ. V was cut by 5 bases and J by 4 bases, with 6 bases left in between. This CDR3 has 11 amino acids. CDR3 region: CASSNTYEQYF. The CDR3 region has the DNA TGTGCCAGCAGCAATACTTACGAGCAGTACTTC.

The DNA for the CDR3 is TGTGCCAGCAGCACTAGGACGGATCAGGTTGAAAAACTGTTTTTT. It codes for CASSTRTDQVEKLFF. This rearrangement joins TRBV7-8 to TRBJ1-4; unclear D gene. The CDR3 spans 15 residues. Germline loops: CDR1 SGHVS, CDR2 FQNEAQ. V was clipped by 5 bases and J by 7 bases, with 17 bases between them.

Only a few counts were recorded for this clonotype. Germline and junction disagree at one end, which may indicate a read error. The J gene is TRBJ2-7, the V gene TRBV29-1, with D perhaps matching TRBD1 (7 bases). The germline V gene encodes CDR1 SQVTM and CDR2 ANQGSEA. CDR3 size: 13 residues. The CDR3 reads CSVEGQGGYEQYF. In nucleotides, the CDR3 is TGCAGCGTCGAAGGCCAGGGGGGATACGAGCAGTACTTC.

This rearrangement joins TRBV3-1 to TRBJ2-3, with unresolved D. Germline assignment: CDR1 LGHDT and CDR2 YNNKEL (reference sequence). This CDR3 contains 14 residues. The V and J ends lost 0 bases and 8 bases respectively, with 12 bases between them. This chain's CDR3 is CASSQDPPPGTQYF. CDR3 nucleotides: TGTGCCAGCAGCCAAGACCCCCCACCTGGTACGCAGTATTTT.

The sample holds a few counts of this clonotype. V usage is TRBV5-5 and J usage is TRBJ1-2; D is possibly TRBD1 (6 bases). The CDR3 totals 13 residues. Between the trimmed V and J ends, which lost 4 bases and 6 bases, there was a span of 13 bases. Germline CDR1 SGHKS, CDR2 YYEKEE (reference sequence). CDR3 nucleotides: TGTGCCAGCAGCCTTCCAGGGGATCATGGCTACACCTTC. Translation gives CASSLPGDHGYTF.

This clonotype was counted a few times. V and J are TRBV2 and TRBJ2-2; 14 bases map to TRBD2. V gave up 5 bases and J gave up 7 bases; unmatched junction bases: 9. The CDR3 extends over 17 amino acids. CDR1 and CDR2 (germline): SNHLY, FYNNEI. This chain's CDR3 is CASSSPGLAGVLGELFF. CDR3 DNA sequence: TGTGCCAGCAGTTCTCCGGGACTAGCGGGAGTTCTCGGGGAGCTGTTTTTT.

This clonotype occurred a few times. The CDR3 is CSVVGGGITYEQYF. CDR3 DNA sequence: TGCAGCGTTGTGGGTGGGGGGATAACCTACGAGCAGTACTTC. The genes are TRBV29-1 and TRBJ2-7; D perhaps matches TRBD2 (6 bases). Looked up from germline, CDR1 is SQVTM and CDR2 is ANQGSEA. This CDR3 contains 14 residues. Trimming left V 4 bases short and J 2 bases short, with 15 bases between.

The chain is built from TRBV7-9 and TRBJ2-3; D perhaps matches TRBD2 (6 bases). Germline V CDR1 and CDR2: SEHNR, FQNEAQ (reference sequence). Trimming took off 5 bases at V and 2 bases at J, with 23 bases between the two ends. There are 18 residues in the CDR3. This CDR3 is CASSPNPPGLQVTDTQYF. For the CDR3, the DNA is TGTGCCAGCAGCCCTAACCCACCGGGACTTCAAGTCACAGATACGCAGTATTTT.

V is TRBV12-3 or TRBV12-4 and J is TRBJ2-7, with D perhaps matching TRBD1 (5 bases). The CDR3 is 13 residues long. V was pared by 3 bases and J by 5 bases, with 11 bases between. The DNA of the CDR3 is TGTGCCAGCAGTTTGAGCAGGGTCGACGAGCAGTACTTC. Translated: CASSLSRVDEQYF.